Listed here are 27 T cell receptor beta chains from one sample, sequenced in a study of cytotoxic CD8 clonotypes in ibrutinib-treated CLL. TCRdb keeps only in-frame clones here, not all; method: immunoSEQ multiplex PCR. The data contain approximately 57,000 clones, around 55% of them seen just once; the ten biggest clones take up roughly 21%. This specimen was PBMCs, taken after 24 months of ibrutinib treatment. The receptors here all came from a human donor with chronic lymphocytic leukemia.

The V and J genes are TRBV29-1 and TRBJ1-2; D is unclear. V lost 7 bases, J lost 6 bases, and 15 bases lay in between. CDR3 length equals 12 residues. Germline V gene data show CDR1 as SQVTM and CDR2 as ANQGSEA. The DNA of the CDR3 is TGCAGCGCCGGCTTCCTACGGGATGGCTACACCTTC. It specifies CSAGFLRDGYTF.

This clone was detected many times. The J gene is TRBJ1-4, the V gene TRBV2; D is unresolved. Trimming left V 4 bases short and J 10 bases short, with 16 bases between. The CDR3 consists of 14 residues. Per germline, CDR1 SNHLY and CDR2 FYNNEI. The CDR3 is CASSGGLSAGKLFF. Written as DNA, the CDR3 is TGTGCCAGCAGTGGCGGTTTATCGGCGGGAAAACTGTTTTTT.

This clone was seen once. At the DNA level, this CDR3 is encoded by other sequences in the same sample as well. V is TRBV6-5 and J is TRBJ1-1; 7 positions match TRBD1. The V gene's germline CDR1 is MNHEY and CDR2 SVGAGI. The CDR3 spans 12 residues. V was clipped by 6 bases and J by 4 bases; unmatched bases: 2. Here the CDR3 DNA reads TGTGCCAGCAGGCAGGGGGGCACTGAAGCTTTCTTT. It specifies CASRQGGTEAFF.

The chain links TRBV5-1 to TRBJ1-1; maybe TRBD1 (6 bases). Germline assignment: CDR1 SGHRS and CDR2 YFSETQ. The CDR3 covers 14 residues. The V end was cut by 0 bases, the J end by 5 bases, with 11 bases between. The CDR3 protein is CASSLDPRGTEAFF. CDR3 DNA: TGCGCCAGCAGCTTGGACCCCAGGGGTACTGAAGCTTTCTTT. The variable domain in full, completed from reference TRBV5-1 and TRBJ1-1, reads KAGVTQTPRYLIKTRGQQVTLSCSPISGHRSVSWYQQTPGQGLQFLFEYFSETQRNKGNFPGRFSGRQFSNSRSEMNVSTLELGDSALYLCASSLDPRGTEAFFGQGTRLTVV.

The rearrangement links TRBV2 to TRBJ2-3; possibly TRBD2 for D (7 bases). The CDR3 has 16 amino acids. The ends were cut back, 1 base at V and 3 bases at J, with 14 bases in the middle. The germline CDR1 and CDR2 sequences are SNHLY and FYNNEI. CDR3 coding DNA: TGTGCCAGCAGTGAAGACCCGGGGGGCCTAACAGATACGCAGTATTTT. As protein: CASSEDPGGLTDTQYF.

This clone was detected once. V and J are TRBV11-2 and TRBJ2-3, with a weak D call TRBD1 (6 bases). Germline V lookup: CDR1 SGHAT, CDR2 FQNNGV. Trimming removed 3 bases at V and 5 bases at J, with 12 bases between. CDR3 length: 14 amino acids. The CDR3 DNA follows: TGTGCCAGCAGCTTGGGTCAGGGGATAGATACGCAGTATTTT. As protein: CASSLGQGIDTQYF.

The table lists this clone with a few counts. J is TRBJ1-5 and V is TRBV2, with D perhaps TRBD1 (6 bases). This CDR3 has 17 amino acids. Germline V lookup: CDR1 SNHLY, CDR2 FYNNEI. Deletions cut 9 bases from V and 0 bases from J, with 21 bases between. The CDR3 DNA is TGTGCCAGTCAGCGGACAGTGGGGGACAATAGCAATCAGCCCCAGCATTTT. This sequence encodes CASQRTVGDNSNQPQHF.

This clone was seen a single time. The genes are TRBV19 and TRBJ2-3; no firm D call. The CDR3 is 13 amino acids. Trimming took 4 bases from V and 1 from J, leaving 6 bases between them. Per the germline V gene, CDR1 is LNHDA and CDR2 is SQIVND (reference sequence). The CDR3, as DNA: TGTGCCAGTAGTACCTCCCGCACAGATACGCAGTATTTT. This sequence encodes CASSTSRTDTQYF.

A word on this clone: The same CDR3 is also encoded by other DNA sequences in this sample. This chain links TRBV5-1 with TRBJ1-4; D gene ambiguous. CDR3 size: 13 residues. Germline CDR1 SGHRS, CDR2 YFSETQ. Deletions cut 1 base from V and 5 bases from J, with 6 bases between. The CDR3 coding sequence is TGCGCCAGCAGCTTGTCTCAGAATGAAAAACTGTTTTTT. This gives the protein CASSLSQNEKLFF.

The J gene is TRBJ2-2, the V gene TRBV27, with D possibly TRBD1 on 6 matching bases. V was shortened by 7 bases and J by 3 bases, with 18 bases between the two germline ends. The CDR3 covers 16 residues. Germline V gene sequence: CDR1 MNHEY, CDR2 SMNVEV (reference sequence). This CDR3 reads CASKWGRVGYTGELFF. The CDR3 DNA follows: TGTGCCAGCAAATGGGGGCGGGTCGGTTACACCGGGGAGCTGTTTTTT.

In DNA form, the CDR3 reads TGTGCCACCAGCAGACGTACAGGGAATCTGGACAATGAGCAGTTCTTC. Amino acid sequence: CATSRRTGNLDNEQFF. J is TRBJ2-1 and V is TRBV15; D is perhaps TRBD1 (6 bases). Between the trimmed V and J ends, which lost 2 bases and 5 bases, there was a span of 16 bases. Germline loops: CDR1 LNHNV, CDR2 YYDKDF (reference sequence). The CDR3 is 16 amino acids.

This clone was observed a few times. The CDR3 is CASRWGQMNTEAFF. CDR3 in DNA: TGTGCCAGCAGGTGGGGACAGATGAACACTGAAGCTTTCTTT. The V call is TRBV6-5, the J call TRBJ1-1; TRBD1 matches 7 bases. The germline V gene encodes CDR1 MNHEY and CDR2 SVGAGI. Germline trimming cut 6 bases from V and 0 bases from J; bases unmatched to any gene: 4. This CDR3 comprises 14 residues.

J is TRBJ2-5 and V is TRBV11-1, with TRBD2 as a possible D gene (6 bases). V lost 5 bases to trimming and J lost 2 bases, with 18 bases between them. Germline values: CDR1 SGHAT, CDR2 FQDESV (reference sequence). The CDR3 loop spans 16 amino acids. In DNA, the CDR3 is TGTGCCAGCAGCACTAGCCGGGGCCTGAAACAAGAGACCCAGTACTTC. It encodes CASSTSRGLKQETQYF. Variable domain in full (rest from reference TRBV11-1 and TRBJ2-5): EAEVAQSPRYKITEKSQAVAFWCDPISGHATLYWYRQILGQGPELLVQFQDESVVDDSQLPKDRFSAERLKGVDSTLKIQPAELGDSAMYLCASSTSRGLKQETQYFGPGTRLLVL.

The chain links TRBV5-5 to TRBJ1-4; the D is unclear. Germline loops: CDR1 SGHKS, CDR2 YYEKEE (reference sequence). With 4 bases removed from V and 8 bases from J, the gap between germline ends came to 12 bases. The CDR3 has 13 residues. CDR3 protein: CASSANPTEKLFF. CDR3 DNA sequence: TGTGCCAGCAGCGCAAACCCAACGGAAAAACTGTTTTTT.

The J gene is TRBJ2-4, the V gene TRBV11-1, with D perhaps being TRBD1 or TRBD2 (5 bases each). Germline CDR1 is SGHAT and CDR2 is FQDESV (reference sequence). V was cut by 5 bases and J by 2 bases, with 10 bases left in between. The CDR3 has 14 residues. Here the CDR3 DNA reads TGTGCCAGCAGCCGAGAGGGGTCCAAAAACATTCAGTACTTC. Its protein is CASSREGSKNIQYF.

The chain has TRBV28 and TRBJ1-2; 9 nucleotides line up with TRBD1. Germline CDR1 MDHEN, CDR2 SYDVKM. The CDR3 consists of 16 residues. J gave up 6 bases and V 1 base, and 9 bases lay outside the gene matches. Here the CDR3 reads CASSLSLSGQGHGYTF. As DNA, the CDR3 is TGTGCCAGCAGTTTATCCCTATCTGGACAGGGGCATGGCTACACCTTC.

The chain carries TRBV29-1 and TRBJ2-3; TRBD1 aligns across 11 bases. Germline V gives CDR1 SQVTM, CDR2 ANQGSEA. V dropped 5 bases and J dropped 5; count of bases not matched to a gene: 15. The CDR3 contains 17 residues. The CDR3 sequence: CSVKVHTGQGARDTQYF. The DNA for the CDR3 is TGCAGCGTTAAAGTCCACACCGGACAGGGGGCAAGAGATACGCAGTATTTT.

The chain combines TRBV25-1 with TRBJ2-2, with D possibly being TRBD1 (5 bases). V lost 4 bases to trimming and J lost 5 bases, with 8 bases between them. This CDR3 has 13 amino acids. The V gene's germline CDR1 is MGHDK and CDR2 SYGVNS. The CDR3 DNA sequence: TGTGCCAGCAGTGCCAGGGCAACCGGGGAGCTGTTTTTT. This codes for CASSARATGELFF.

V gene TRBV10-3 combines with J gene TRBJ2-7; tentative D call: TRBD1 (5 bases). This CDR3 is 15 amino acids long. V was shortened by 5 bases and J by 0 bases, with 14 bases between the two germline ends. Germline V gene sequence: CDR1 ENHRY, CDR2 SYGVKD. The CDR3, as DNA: TGTGCCATCAGTCCGACAGTATTCAGCTCCTACGAGCAGTACTTC. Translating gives CAISPTVFSSYEQYF.

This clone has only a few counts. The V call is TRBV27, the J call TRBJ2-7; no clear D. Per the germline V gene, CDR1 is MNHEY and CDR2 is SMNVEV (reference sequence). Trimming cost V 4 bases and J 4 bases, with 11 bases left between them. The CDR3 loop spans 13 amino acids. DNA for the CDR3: TGTGCCAGCAGTTGCGTCGGAACGTACGAGCAGTACGTC. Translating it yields CASSCVGTYEQYV.

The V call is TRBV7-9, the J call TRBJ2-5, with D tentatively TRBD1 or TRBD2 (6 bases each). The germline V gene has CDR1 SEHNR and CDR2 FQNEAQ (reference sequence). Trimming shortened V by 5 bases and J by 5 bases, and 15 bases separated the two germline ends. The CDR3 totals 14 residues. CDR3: CASSGGGVEETQYF. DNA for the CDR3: TGTGCCAGCAGCGGAGGGGGAGTAGAGGAGACCCAGTACTTC.

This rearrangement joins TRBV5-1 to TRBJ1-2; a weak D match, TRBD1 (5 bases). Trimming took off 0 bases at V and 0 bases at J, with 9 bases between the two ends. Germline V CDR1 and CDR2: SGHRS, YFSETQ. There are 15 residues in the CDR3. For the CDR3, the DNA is TGCGCCAGCAGCTTGGAGGGCAGGGCTAACTATGGCTACACCTTC. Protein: CASSLEGRANYGYTF. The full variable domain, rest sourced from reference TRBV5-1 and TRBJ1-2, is KAGVTQTPRYLIKTRGQQVTLSCSPISGHRSVSWYQQTPGQGLQFLFEYFSETQRNKGNFPGRFSGRQFSNSRSEMNVSTLELGDSALYLCASSLEGRANYGYTFGSGTRLTVV.

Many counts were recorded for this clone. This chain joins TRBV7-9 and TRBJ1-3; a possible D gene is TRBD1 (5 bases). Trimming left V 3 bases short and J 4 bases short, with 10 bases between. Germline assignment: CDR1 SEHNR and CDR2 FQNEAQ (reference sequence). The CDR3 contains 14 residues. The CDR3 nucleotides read TGTGCCAGCAGCTTCGGGACTGGGGGAAACACCATATATTTT. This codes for CASSFGTGGNTIYF.

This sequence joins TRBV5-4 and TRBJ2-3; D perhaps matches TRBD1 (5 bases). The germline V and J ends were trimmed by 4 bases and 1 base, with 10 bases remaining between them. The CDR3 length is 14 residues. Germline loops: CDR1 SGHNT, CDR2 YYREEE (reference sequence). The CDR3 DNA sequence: TGTGCCAGCAGCCAAGGACACCGCACAGATACGCAGTATTTT. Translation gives CASSQGHRTDTQYF.

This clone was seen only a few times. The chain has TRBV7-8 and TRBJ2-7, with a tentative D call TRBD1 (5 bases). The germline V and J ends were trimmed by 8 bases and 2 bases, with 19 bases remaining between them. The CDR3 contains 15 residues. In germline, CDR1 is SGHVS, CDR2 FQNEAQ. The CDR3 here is CASGNREGEPYEQYV. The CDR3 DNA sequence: TGTGCCAGCGGCAATAGGGAAGGGGAACCCTACGAGCAGTACGTC.

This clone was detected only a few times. Here the CDR3 DNA reads TGCAGCGTTGTCGTAAGCACAGATACGCAGTATTTT. It is translated as CSVVVSTDTQYF. The chain recombines TRBV29-1 with TRBJ2-3; D gene ambiguous. This CDR3 is 12 amino acids long. Germline V gene lookup returns CDR1 SQVTM and CDR2 ANQGSEA. V lost 4 bases, J lost 0 bases, and 5 bases lay in between.

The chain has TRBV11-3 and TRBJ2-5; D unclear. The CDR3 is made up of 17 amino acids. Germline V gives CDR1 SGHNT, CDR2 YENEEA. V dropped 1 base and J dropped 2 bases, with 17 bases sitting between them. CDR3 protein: CASSLGAQEGTQETQYF. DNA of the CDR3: TGTGCCAGCAGCTTAGGAGCGCAGGAAGGAACTCAAGAGACCCAGTACTTC.